This T cell receptor beta chain was obtained from a study of T cells in Graves' hyperthyroidism and ophthalmopathy. Overall study results and limits: Clonotypes that were expanded in thyroid above 0.001 mostly appeared in blood too.

There were TCR beta CDR3 regions amplified from RNA transcripts. During a first-round RT-PCR of the TCR CDR3, the HTBI primer set was used. MiXCR, run by TCRdb on the multiplex PCR reads, gives a single entry per CDR3 protein. Altogether roughly 580,000 distinct CDR3 sequences are present, just over 45% being singletons, with the ten largest covering approximately 8.2%. In the case of this clonotype: Its target is not known.

Germline-derived CDR1 and CDR2 are SQVTM and ANQGSEA. V shed 8 bases and J shed 8 bases, with 15 bases lying between them. The CDR3 runs 11 residues. Graves' hyperthyroidism was deemed stable given no ophthalmopathy progression within 18 months. Diagnosis of hyperthyroidism was new in patients aged 18 to 65, and its duration was under 2 months. Diagnoses were made from clinical symptoms, serum measures (thyroxine and TRAb), thyroid ultrasound and orbital computed tomography. Sequencing input: peripheral blood or thyroid tissue (not recorded which). This chain connects TRBV29-1 to TRBJ1-2; TRBD1 is a possible D gene (5 bases). The clonotype originates from a woman between 18 and 30 years old with Graves' hyperthyroidism. DNA of the CDR3: TGCAGCCCGACGGGGCGTGAAGGCTACACCTTC. It codes for CSPTGREGYTF.